This T cell receptor beta chain was sequenced during a study of T cells in Graves' hyperthyroidism and ophthalmopathy. Study-level results: The model anticipated ophthalmopathy a median about 7 months pre-onset.

This clonotype appeared many times. Its antigen is undetermined. CDR1 and CDR2 from the germline V gene are LGHNA and YNFKEQ. CDR3 size: 14 residues. V gave up 0 bases and J gave up 6 bases, with 12 bases separating them. The investigators amplified TCR beta CDR3 regions from RNA transcripts. HTBI primers were used for first-round RT-PCR of the TCR CDR3. TCRdb re-derived calls from the multiplex PCR reads in MiXCR, one entry per CDR3 protein. In the table there are about 610,000 distinct CDR3 sequences, over 12% of which are singletons. The chain recombines TRBV4-2 with TRBJ2-7; D unresolved. The source material was blood. This clonotype originated in a woman in her 40s with Graves' ophthalmopathy. The CDR3 protein is CASSQDLARSEQYF. The CDR3 bases are TGTGCCAGCAGCCAAGATCTGGCCAGGAGCGAGCAGTACTTC.